Below, 9 T cell receptor beta chains from the same sample are listed, as sequenced in a study of PD-1 blockade in classical Hodgkin lymphoma. Profiled with immunoSEQ multiplex PCR; TCRdb holds only in-frame clones, not every one. The sample holds roughly 56,000 clones, more than 70% seen once. The patients all showed relapse after autologous stem cell transplantation, while their brentuximab vedotin exposure varied. Material: peripheral blood mononuclear cells (PBMCs), obtained before the second cycle of nivolumab. The receptor source for this set is a human donor with classical Hodgkin lymphoma.

This clone appeared once. This chain uses TRBV7-9 with TRBJ1-1, with unresolved D. The V end was cut by 4 bases, the J end by 4 bases, with 10 bases between. CDR1 is SEHNR and CDR2 is FQNEAQ in the germline V gene (reference sequence). The CDR3 is 13 amino acids. The CDR3 reads CASSSLDLTEAFF. The CDR3 coding sequence is TGTGCCAGCAGCTCCCTAGACCTCACTGAAGCTTTCTTT.

The chain is built from TRBV7-9 and TRBJ1-2; TRBD1 agrees at 7 bases. The length of the CDR3 is 17 residues. Germline-derived CDR1 and CDR2 are SEHNR and FQNEAQ (reference sequence). The V gene end was trimmed by 4 bases and the J gene end by 0 bases; junction bases not matched to a gene: 11. CDR3 sequence reads: CASSSREGALTNYGYTF. The CDR3 DNA follows: TGTGCCAGCAGCTCTAGGGAGGGGGCGCTTACTAACTATGGCTACACCTTC.

The rearrangement uses TRBV6-1 and TRBJ2-3; D gene uncertain. CDR3 length equals 10 residues. V was trimmed by 6 bases and J by 7 bases, leaving 5 bases between them. CDR1 is MNHNS and CDR2 is SASEGT in the germline V gene. The CDR3 nucleotides are TGTGCCAGCAGAATGAATACGCAGTATTTT. Protein product: CASRMNTQYF.

This clone was detected only a few times. V usage is TRBV19 and J usage is TRBJ1-1; 8 bases map to TRBD1. The ends lost 11 bases at V and 1 base at J; junction bases unmatched: 3. The CDR3 has 12 residues. The germline CDR1 and CDR2 sequences are LNHDA and SQIVND (reference sequence). DNA for the CDR3: TGTGCCGTCGGACAGGGGAACACTGAAGCTTTCTTT. This translates into CAVGQGNTEAFF.

The CDR3 bases are TGTGCCAGCAGCTCCGCGGGTACGCAGTATTTT. This encodes CASSSAGTQYF. This chain connects TRBV11-2 to TRBJ2-3; possibly TRBD2 for D (5 bases). The CDR3 has 11 residues. V shed 4 bases and J shed 8 bases, with 7 bases lying between them. Germline V gene lookup returns CDR1 SGHAT and CDR2 FQNNGV. The variable domain in full, completed from reference TRBV11-2 and TRBJ2-3, reads EAGVAQSPRYKIIEKRQSVAFWCNPISGHATLYWYQQILGQGPKLLIQFQNNGVVDDSQLPKDRFSAERLKGVDSTLKIQPAKLEDSAVYLCASSSAGTQYFGPGTRLTVL.

The gene calls are TRBV11-3 and TRBJ2-5; 8 nucleotides agree with TRBD1. CDR3 length equals 17 residues. Trimming took 9 bases from V and 4 from J; bases not matched to a gene: 19. Per the germline V gene, CDR1 is SGHNT and CDR2 is YENEEA. CDR3 nucleotide sequence: TGTGCCAGGAGACCCAGGGGGCGAAAGTTTGGCGGAGAGACCCAGTACTTC. Translating gives CARRPRGRKFGGETQYF.

This clone was counted a few times. This chain joins TRBV5-1 and TRBJ1-2; maybe TRBD1 (5 bases). CDR3 length equals 14 residues. V dropped 6 bases and J dropped 4 bases, with 16 bases sitting between them. Germline CDR1 is SGHRS and CDR2 is YFSETQ. DNA for the CDR3: TGCGCCAGCATGAGAGCGGTCGGGGCCTATGGCTACACCTTC. This translates into CASMRAVGAYGYTF.

The J gene is TRBJ2-7, the V gene TRBV18; unclear D gene. The CDR3 runs to 13 residues. CDR1 is KGHSH, CDR2 LQKENI, per germline. V was clipped by 5 bases and J by 0 bases, with 8 bases between them. The CDR3 loop reads CASSSASSYEQYF. CDR3 DNA: TGTGCCAGCTCAAGTGCCAGCTCCTACGAGCAGTACTTC. Filled out from reference TRBV18 and TRBJ2-7, the complete variable domain reads NAGVMQNPRHLVRRRGQEARLRCSPMKGHSHVYWYRQLPEEGLKFMVYLQKENIIDESGMPKERFSAEFPKEGPSILRIQQVVRGDSAAYFCASSSASSYEQYFGPGTRLTVT.

The sample holds one count of this clone. This chain connects TRBV5-1 to TRBJ1-5; the D is unclear. The CDR3 covers 15 residues. The germline V and J ends were trimmed by 3 bases and 0 bases, with 10 bases remaining between them. The germline CDR1 and CDR2 sequences are SGHRS and YFSETQ. For the CDR3, the DNA is TGCGCCAGCAGCTCGGACGGAGATAGCAATCAGCCCCAGCATTTT. Residues: CASSSDGDSNQPQHF.